These 12 T cell receptor beta chains were sequenced from one sample in a study of blood T cell repertoires in COVID-19. Libraries were prepared by immunoSEQ multiplex PCR; TCRdb keeps only in-frame clonotypes and omits some of them. The profile covers about 410,000 clones, with just over 85% appearing a single time and around 1.4% taken by the ten largest. The specimen was peripheral blood. These receptors originate from a woman in her 30s with active or convalescent COVID-19.

The chain couples TRBV6-5 to TRBJ2-1; D remains ambiguous. Trimming removed 2 bases from V and 9 bases from J, with 11 bases in between. The CDR3 spans 13 residues. Germline values: CDR1 MNHEY, CDR2 SVGAGI. CDR3 sequence: CASSYAPVGEQFF. The CDR3 DNA follows: TGTGCCAGCAGTTACGCTCCTGTCGGTGAGCAGTTCTTC.

The chain joins TRBV9 to TRBJ2-1; 10 bases are shared with TRBD2. Germline CDR1 is SGDLS and CDR2 is YYNGEE. V shed 0 bases and J 9 bases; nucleotides not matched to a gene: 6. The CDR3 is made up of 15 amino acids. The CDR3 DNA reads TGTGCCAGCAGCGTAGGCCTAGCGGGAGAGAGTGAGCAGTTCTTC. This gives the protein CASSVGLAGESEQFF.

The gene calls are TRBV6-5 and TRBJ1-5; unclear D gene. The CDR3 runs 15 residues. From germline, CDR1 is MNHEY and CDR2 SVGAGI. V was cut by 8 bases and J by 4 bases, with 18 bases left in between. The CDR3 nucleotides read TGTGCCAGCTCCCCTGTCGAGGGAGGGAATCAGCCCCAGCATTTT. This codes for CASSPVEGGNQPQHF.

The chain joins TRBV4-1 to TRBJ1-3, with 7 bases aligning to TRBD1. The CDR3 is made up of 17 amino acids. V gave up 0 bases and J gave up 0 bases; unmatched junction bases: 5. The V gene's germline CDR1 is MGHRA and CDR2 YSYEKL. The CDR3 sequence is CASSQEGQFYSGNTIYF. CDR3 nucleotides: TGCGCCAGCAGCCAAGAGGGACAGTTTTACTCTGGAAACACCATATATTTT.

The V call is TRBV19, the J call TRBJ2-6, with 8 nucleotides matching TRBD1. The trim removed 3 bases at V and 0 bases at J, leaving 10 bases unmatched. This CDR3 has 19 amino acids. Germline CDR1 reads LNHDA; CDR2 reads SQIVND (reference sequence). CDR3 loop: CASSIVWDRKISGANVLTF. The CDR3 DNA reads TGTGCCAGTAGTATCGTCTGGGACAGGAAGATCTCTGGGGCCAACGTCCTGACTTTC.

The rearrangement uses TRBV6-1 and TRBJ2-3; 13 positions agree with TRBD2. The CDR3 extends over 19 amino acids. The germline V gene encodes CDR1 MNHNS and CDR2 SASEGT. The V gene end was trimmed by 2 bases and the J gene end by 5 bases; junction bases not matched to a gene: 13. The CDR3 protein is CASSEYAATSGRAGDTQYF. For the CDR3, the DNA is TGTGCCAGCAGTGAATACGCCGCCACTAGCGGGAGGGCTGGAGATACGCAGTATTTT.

The gene calls are TRBV15 and TRBJ2-1; the D gene is possibly TRBD2 (6 bases). Per the germline V gene, CDR1 is LNHNV and CDR2 is YYDKDF (reference sequence). The CDR3 runs to 15 residues. V shed 3 bases and J shed 2 bases, with 11 bases lying between them. For the CDR3, the DNA is TGTGCCACCAGCAGGGGAGGTCTTACCTACAATGAGCAGTTCTTC. Protein product: CATSRGGLTYNEQFF.

A single count supports this clone. It is likely a read error, because the conserved phenylalanine at the end of the CDR3 is missing. The DNA is left out, because the CDR3 cannot be placed on it with certainty; the CDR3 is given as TCRdb lists it. The rearrangement links TRBV5-6 to TRBJ2-7; TRBD2 is the table's D call, not checked against the DNA. CDR1 and CDR2 (germline): SGHDT, YYEEEE. The CDR3 contains 14 residues when both ends are counted. CDR3 in amino acids: CASSLAQLAGGQVD.

This rearrangement joins TRBV6-5 to TRBJ1-5; 7 bases are a match to TRBD1. J lost 4 bases, V lost 2 bases, and 5 bases had no gene match. The CDR3 is 15 residues long. The V gene's germline CDR1 is MNHEY and CDR2 SVGAGI. CDR3 amino acids: CASSYMDRKNQPQHF. CDR3 DNA: TGTGCCAGCAGTTACATGGACAGGAAAAATCAGCCCCAGCATTTT.

The chain recombines TRBV5-6 with TRBJ2-7, with TRBD1 matching 7 bases. V dropped 4 bases and J dropped 2; count of bases not matched to a gene: 6. From germline, CDR1 is SGHDT and CDR2 YYEEEE. The CDR3 is 14 residues long. CDR3 DNA sequence: TGTGCCAGCAGCATTCAGGGACAGCCCTACGAGCAGTACTTC. This translates into CASSIQGQPYEQYF.

The chain joins TRBV11-3 to TRBJ2-1, with 11 bases matching TRBD2. CDR3 length equals 18 residues. The germline gives CDR1 SGHNT, CDR2 YENEEA. Germline trimming cut 5 bases from V and 5 bases from J; bases unmatched to any gene: 14. The CDR3 reads CASSVGASGTSGHNEQFF. DNA for the CDR3: TGTGCCAGCAGCGTAGGGGCCTCGGGGACTAGCGGCCACAATGAGCAGTTCTTC.

In this sample, this clone turned up a few times. The chain is built from TRBV15 and TRBJ2-3, with a possible D match to TRBD2 (5 bases). The germline gives CDR1 LNHNV, CDR2 YYDKDF (reference sequence). V was clipped by 2 bases and J by 3 bases, with 21 bases between them. The CDR3 length is 18 residues. In nucleotides, the CDR3 is TGTGCCACCAGCAGATTCCCACTCACGGGCGGGTCGACAGATACGCAGTATTTT. It translates to CATSRFPLTGGSTDTQYF.